The entry below describes one T cell receptor (beta chain). This entry is derived from a study of cytomegalovirus exposure and HLA in healthy donors. In the PCR, 60 Vbeta and 13 Jbeta primers were used. Clones were read by immunoSEQ multiplex PCR, and TCRdb kept only the in-frame ones, dropping some. Of more than 95,000 clones listed, around 74% are singletons. The CDR3 runs to 16 residues. With 5 bases clipped from V and 10 bases from J, the junction kept 16 bases outside the gene matches. Germline loops: CDR1 MDHEN, CDR2 SYDVKM. Source material: PBMCs. This rearrangement joins TRBV28 to TRBJ2-1; 8 bases fit TRBD2. This receptor was identified in a woman between 70 and 85 years old in good health and CMV-seropositive. The CDR3 is CASSTPRAGGPGEQFF. In nucleotides, the CDR3 is TGTGCCAGCAGTACCCCCCGGGCGGGGGGCCCGGGGGAGCAGTTCTTC. The full variable domain, its missing parts supplied by reference TRBV28 and TRBJ2-1, is DVKVTQSSRYLVKRTGEKVFLECVQDMDHENMFWYRQDPGLGLRLIYFSYDVKMKEKGDIPEGYSVSREKKERFSLILESASTNQTSMYLCASSTPRAGGPGEQFFGPGTRLTVL.